These T cell receptor beta chains were read from a single sample in a study of blood T cells in healthy people across ages. TCRdb processed the 5' RACE reads anew with MiXCR; each CDR3 protein has one entry. The profile shows about 1,000,000 distinct CDR3 sequences, around 45% of them singletons. Sequenced sample: blood. The source of these receptors is an older woman in good health. CDR3s include the opening cysteine and the closing phenylalanine or tryptophan. Fields, in order: D gene, J gene, V gene, clone size, CDR3 protein, CDR3 DNA. The D gene is left open where the match is weak. For some rows the clone size is stated as once, few or many, or as a class when expanded; others skip it.

D gene: -; J gene: TRBJ2-1; V gene: TRBV27; clone size: -; CDR3 protein: CASSLQGPTSYNEQFF; CDR3 DNA: TGTGCCAGCAGTTTGCAGGGCCCAACCTCCTACAATGAGCAGTTCTTC
D gene: -; J gene: TRBJ2-1; V gene: TRBV12-3/TRBV12-4; clone size: -; CDR3 protein: CASSPRRAGANEQFF; CDR3 DNA: TGTGCCAGCAGTCCCCGGCGGGCGGGGGCCAATGAGCAGTTCTTC
D gene: TRBD1; J gene: TRBJ1-4; V gene: TRBV12-3/TRBV12-4; clone size: -; CDR3 protein: CASSIGQGKNEKLFF; CDR3 DNA: TGTGCCAGCAGTATCGGACAGGGGAAGAATGAAAAACTGTTTTTT
D gene: -; J gene: TRBJ1-4; V gene: TRBV11-2; clone size: few; CDR3 protein: CASSLVGRNDEKLFF; CDR3 DNA: TGTGCCAGCAGCTTAGTCGGCAGGAATGATGAAAAACTGTTTTTT
D gene: TRBD2; J gene: TRBJ2-7; V gene: TRBV28; clone size: -; CDR3 protein: CASSLRLASYEQYF; CDR3 DNA: TGTGCCAGCAGTCTAAGACTAGCGAGCTACGAGCAGTACTTC
D gene: TRBD1; J gene: TRBJ2-1; V gene: TRBV5-6; clone size: -; CDR3 protein: CASSSGTALSLQFF; CDR3 DNA: TGTGCCAGCAGCTCGGGGACAGCCCTAAGTCTGCAGTTCTTC
D gene: -; J gene: TRBJ2-1; V gene: TRBV7-9; clone size: few; CDR3 protein: CASSLQSIENVLQEQFF; CDR3 DNA: TGTGCCAGCAGCTTACAATCGATCGAAAATGTGTTACAGGAGCAGTTCTTC
D gene: TRBD2; J gene: TRBJ2-7; V gene: TRBV20-1; clone size: once; CDR3 protein: CSARDSGLAGGTYEQYF; CDR3 DNA: TGCAGTGCTAGAGATTCCGGCCTAGCGGGCGGCACCTACGAGCAGTACTTC
D gene: -; J gene: TRBJ2-7; V gene: TRBV5-4; clone size: -; CDR3 protein: CASSLAGAPTGEQYF; CDR3 DNA: TGTGCCAGCAGCTTGGCCGGGGCACCAACTGGGGAGCAGTACTTC
D gene: -; J gene: TRBJ2-7; V gene: TRBV20-1; clone size: few; CDR3 protein: CSARERQGPYEQYF; CDR3 DNA: TGCAGTGCCAGGGAGCGGCAGGGACCCTACGAGCAGTACTTC
D gene: -; J gene: TRBJ2-5; V gene: TRBV5-1; clone size: -; CDR3 protein: CASSLKQGEETQYF; CDR3 DNA: TGCGCCAGCAGCTTGAAACAGGGCGAAGAGACCCAGTACTTC
D gene: TRBD2; J gene: TRBJ2-1; V gene: TRBV20-1; clone size: -; CDR3 protein: CSAKTSGGAEAYNEQFF; CDR3 DNA: TGCAGTGCCAAGACTAGCGGGGGGGCCGAGGCCTACAATGAGCAGTTCTTC
D gene: TRBD1; J gene: TRBJ1-2; V gene: TRBV20-1; clone size: -; CDR3 protein: CSARGDRGNYGYTF; CDR3 DNA: TGCAGTGCTAGAGGGGACAGGGGTAACTATGGCTACACCTTC
D gene: -; J gene: TRBJ2-7; V gene: TRBV7-9; clone size: -; CDR3 protein: CASSLTDSFYEQYF; CDR3 DNA: TGTGCCAGCAGCTTGACGGACAGCTTCTACGAGCAGTACTTC
D gene: -; J gene: TRBJ2-3; V gene: TRBV5-6; clone size: -; CDR3 protein: CASSFLPKSTDAQYF; CDR3 DNA: TGTGCCAGCAGCTTTCTTCCCAAAAGCACAGATGCGCAGTATTTT
D gene: -; J gene: TRBJ2-7; V gene: TRBV20-1; clone size: -; CDR3 protein: CSAPRESNSYEQYF; CDR3 DNA: TGCAGTGCTCCACGGGAGTCCAACTCCTACGAGCAGTACTTC
D gene: TRBD2; J gene: TRBJ2-6; V gene: TRBV4-1; clone size: few; CDR3 protein: CASSQGLAFGANVLTF; CDR3 DNA: TGCGCCAGCAGCCAGGGACTAGCGTTCGGGGCCAACGTCCTGACTTTC
D gene: -; J gene: TRBJ1-2; V gene: TRBV6-5; clone size: few; CDR3 protein: CASGTPNYGYTF; CDR3 DNA: TGTGCCAGTGGGACCCCTAACTATGGCTACACCTTC
D gene: TRBD1; J gene: TRBJ1-4; V gene: TRBV28; clone size: -; CDR3 protein: CASSFGQGGNEKLFF; CDR3 DNA: TGTGCCAGCAGTTTCGGACAGGGGGGTAATGAAAAACTGTTTTTT
D gene: TRBD1; J gene: TRBJ2-7; V gene: TRBV12-3/TRBV12-4; clone size: few; CDR3 protein: CASSRPGGVSNEQYF; CDR3 DNA: TGTGCCAGCAGTCGTCCAGGGGGAGTCTCCAACGAGCAGTACTTC
D gene: TRBD2; J gene: TRBJ2-1; V gene: TRBV2; clone size: -; CDR3 protein: CASSPKGLAGDYNEQFF; CDR3 DNA: TGTGCCAGCAGTCCGAAGGGACTAGCGGGGGACTACAATGAGCAGTTCTTC
D gene: -; J gene: TRBJ1-2; V gene: TRBV29-1; clone size: -; CDR3 protein: CSVARTQGDYGYTF; CDR3 DNA: TGCAGCGTTGCGAGGACTCAGGGCGACTATGGCTACACCTTC
D gene: TRBD2; J gene: TRBJ2-7; V gene: TRBV20-1; clone size: -; CDR3 protein: CSARDPPGLAGCLYEQYF; CDR3 DNA: TGCAGTGCTAGAGATCCCCCCGGACTAGCGGGATGTCTCTACGAGCAGTACTTC
D gene: TRBD2; J gene: TRBJ2-1; V gene: TRBV20-1; clone size: -; CDR3 protein: CSARSASGSHEQFF; CDR3 DNA: TGCAGTGCTAGATCGGCTAGCGGGAGTCATGAGCAGTTCTTC
D gene: TRBD1; J gene: TRBJ2-3; V gene: TRBV5-1; clone size: -; CDR3 protein: CASTRQGFGPDTQYF; CDR3 DNA: TGCGCCAGCACTCGACAGGGCTTTGGGCCAGATACGCAGTATTTT
D gene: TRBD2; J gene: TRBJ2-7; V gene: TRBV5-1; clone size: -; CDR3 protein: CACSLGLAGAYEQYF; CDR3 DNA: TGCGCCTGCAGCTTGGGACTAGCGGGGGCCTACGAGCAGTACTTC
D gene: -; J gene: TRBJ2-1; V gene: TRBV10-3; clone size: once; CDR3 protein: CAISEPRWEAVSEQFF; CDR3 DNA: TGTGCCATCAGTGAGCCCCGATGGGAAGCGGTCAGTGAGCAGTTCTTC
D gene: TRBD2; J gene: TRBJ2-3; V gene: TRBV10-3; clone size: -; CDR3 protein: CAISLAGGPSDTQYF; CDR3 DNA: TGTGCCATCAGCCTAGCGGGAGGGCCCTCAGATACGCAGTATTTT
D gene: TRBD1; J gene: TRBJ2-7; V gene: TRBV7-8; clone size: many; CDR3 protein: CASSFDRGYEQYF; CDR3 DNA: TGTGCCAGCAGCTTTGACAGGGGCTACGAGCAGTACTTC
D gene: -; J gene: TRBJ2-7; V gene: TRBV6-2/TRBV6-3; clone size: -; CDR3 protein: CASRRGTYGQYF; CDR3 DNA: TGTGCCAGCCGAAGAGGGACCTACGGGCAGTACTTC
D gene: -; J gene: TRBJ1-6; V gene: TRBV20-1; clone size: -; CDR3 protein: CSARTHTGDSPLHF; CDR3 DNA: TGCAGTGCTAGGACCCACACGGGCGATTCACCCCTCCACTTT
D gene: TRBD1; J gene: TRBJ2-7; V gene: TRBV7-8; clone size: many; CDR3 protein: CASSSGGTGYQQYF; CDR3 DNA: TGTGCCAGCAGCAGTGGTGGGACAGGGTACCAGCAGTACTTC
D gene: -; J gene: TRBJ2-1; V gene: TRBV15; clone size: few; CDR3 protein: CATSREQGVGNEQFF; CDR3 DNA: TGTGCCACCAGCAGAGAACAGGGAGTGGGAAATGAGCAGTTCTTC
D gene: TRBD2; J gene: TRBJ2-5; V gene: TRBV10-3; clone size: -; CDR3 protein: CATSGSRETQYF; CDR3 DNA: TGTGCCACGAGCGGGAGTAGAGAGACCCAGTACTTC
D gene: -; J gene: TRBJ2-7; V gene: TRBV10-3; clone size: many; CDR3 protein: CAISGKDEQYF; CDR3 DNA: TGTGCCATCAGTGGGAAGGACGAGCAGTACTTC
D gene: -; J gene: TRBJ2-3; V gene: TRBV19; clone size: -; CDR3 protein: CASSIGAGGSDTQYF; CDR3 DNA: TGTGCCAGTAGTATAGGGGCCGGAGGTTCAGATACGCAGTATTTT
D gene: -; J gene: TRBJ2-3; V gene: TRBV2; clone size: few; CDR3 protein: CASRLGGGTDTQYF; CDR3 DNA: TGTGCCAGCCGACTCGGCGGTGGCACAGATACGCAGTATTTT
D gene: TRBD2; J gene: TRBJ2-1; V gene: TRBV28; clone size: few; CDR3 protein: CASSLYGGRGSNEQFF; CDR3 DNA: TGTGCCAGCAGTTTATACGGCGGGAGGGGTTCCAATGAGCAGTTCTTC
D gene: -; J gene: TRBJ2-5; V gene: TRBV14; clone size: -; CDR3 protein: CASSQLRGETQYF; CDR3 DNA: TGTGCCAGCAGCCAACTTCGGGGGGAGACCCAGTACTTC
D gene: -; J gene: TRBJ2-3; V gene: TRBV7-2; clone size: -; CDR3 protein: CASSLGGETTDTQYF; CDR3 DNA: TGTGCCAGCAGCTTGGGCGGAGAAACCACAGATACGCAGTATTTT
D gene: TRBD1; J gene: TRBJ2-7; V gene: TRBV13; clone size: -; CDR3 protein: CASTGQAKILYEQYF; CDR3 DNA: TGTGCCAGCACTGGACAGGCCAAAATACTCTACGAGCAGTACTTC
D gene: -; J gene: TRBJ2-1; V gene: TRBV25-1; clone size: -; CDR3 protein: CASREGGLTKEQFF; CDR3 DNA: TGTGCCAGCAGGGAGGGCGGGTTAACAAAGGAGCAGTTCTTC
D gene: -; J gene: TRBJ2-1; V gene: TRBV20-1; clone size: many; CDR3 protein: CSATRGGVNEQFF; CDR3 DNA: TGCAGTGCTACTAGGGGGGGCGTCAATGAGCAGTTCTTC
D gene: -; J gene: TRBJ1-2; V gene: TRBV5-1; clone size: -; CDR3 protein: CASSLFQGINYGYTF; CDR3 DNA: TGCGCCAGCAGCTTGTTCCAGGGGATTAACTATGGCTACACCTTC
D gene: TRBD1; J gene: TRBJ2-1; V gene: TRBV25-1; clone size: -; CDR3 protein: CASSEQEGAQEFF; CDR3 DNA: TGTGCCAGCAGTGAACAAGAGGGGGCGCAGGAGTTCTTC
D gene: TRBD2; J gene: TRBJ2-1; V gene: TRBV9; clone size: few; CDR3 protein: CASSTASGFLGEQFF; CDR3 DNA: TGTGCCAGCAGCACCGCTAGCGGATTCTTAGGTGAGCAGTTCTTC
D gene: -; J gene: TRBJ2-3; V gene: TRBV28; clone size: -; CDR3 protein: CASSFLSADTQYF; CDR3 DNA: TGTGCCAGCAGTTTCCTGAGCGCAGATACGCAGTATTTT
D gene: TRBD2; J gene: TRBJ2-4; V gene: TRBV2; clone size: -; CDR3 protein: CASRGEGRTIDIQYF; CDR3 DNA: TGTGCCAGCAGGGGGGAGGGCCGCACGATCGACATTCAGTACTTC
D gene: -; J gene: TRBJ2-3; V gene: TRBV7-3; clone size: -; CDR3 protein: CASSLGGSKDTQYF; CDR3 DNA: TGTGCCAGCAGCTTAGGAGGGAGTAAAGATACGCAGTATTTT
D gene: -; J gene: TRBJ2-7; V gene: TRBV6-2/TRBV6-3; clone size: -; CDR3 protein: CASSSDTGTLYEQYF; CDR3 DNA: TGTGCCAGCAGTTCCGATACCGGGACTCTCTACGAGCAGTACTTC
D gene: -; J gene: TRBJ2-3; V gene: TRBV7-2; clone size: -; CDR3 protein: CASSLMDRLTDTQYF; CDR3 DNA: TGTGCCAGCAGCTTGATGGACCGATTAACAGATACGCAGTATTTT
D gene: -; J gene: TRBJ2-7; V gene: TRBV2; clone size: -; CDR3 protein: CASRGGQREQYF; CDR3 DNA: TGTGCCAGCAGGGGGGGCCAGCGGGAGCAGTACTTC
D gene: -; J gene: TRBJ1-5; V gene: TRBV3-1; clone size: -; CDR3 protein: CASSPLSGQPQHF; CDR3 DNA: TGTGCCAGCAGCCCCCTCAGCGGCCAGCCCCAGCATTTT